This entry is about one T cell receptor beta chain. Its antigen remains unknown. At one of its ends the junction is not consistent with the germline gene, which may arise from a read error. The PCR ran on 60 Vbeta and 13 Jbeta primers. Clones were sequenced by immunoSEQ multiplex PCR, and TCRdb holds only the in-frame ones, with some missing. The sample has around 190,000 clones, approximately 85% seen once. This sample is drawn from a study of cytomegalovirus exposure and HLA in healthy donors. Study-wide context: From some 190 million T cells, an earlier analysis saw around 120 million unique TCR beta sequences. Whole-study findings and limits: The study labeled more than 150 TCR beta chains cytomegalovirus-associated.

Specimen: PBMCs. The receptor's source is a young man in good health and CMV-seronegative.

This CDR3 reads CASSLSSTVNEQFF. The CDR3 DNA reads as TGTGCTAGCAGCTTGTCTTCCACAGTCAATGAGCAGTTCTTC. The V gene is TRBV7-7, the J gene TRBJ2-1; D is uncertain. Germline V gene data show CDR1 as SSHAT and CDR2 as FNYEAQ (reference sequence). The CDR3 covers 14 residues.